This T cell receptor beta chain was documented in a study of cytomegalovirus exposure and HLA in healthy donors. Study results and limitations: The authors assumed roughly uniform sequencing depth across donors for presence/absence analyses. Some public TCRs appeared in many individuals, while most sequences were rare.

As regards this clone: Its specificity is unknown.

This CDR3 contains 13 residues. J lost 6 bases, V lost 5 bases, and 4 bases had no gene match. Germline V gene sequence: CDR1 MNHEY, CDR2 SVGAGI. With 60 Vbeta and 13 Jbeta primers, the PCR was carried out. Produced via immunoSEQ multiplex PCR; TCRdb's table is partial and in-frame only. The sample lists 140,000 to 150,000 clones, about 80% occurring once. V usage is TRBV6-5 and J usage is TRBJ2-7, with 10 bases matching TRBD1. The origin of this receptor is a woman aged 55-75 years in good health and CMV-seropositive. Sequencing was performed on PBMCs. The CDR3 bases are TGTGCCAGCAGTCGACAGGGGGCTGGCGAGCAGTACTTC. This gives the protein CASSRQGAGEQYF.